These 27 T cell receptor beta chains share one sample of origin, sequenced in a study of cytomegalovirus exposure and HLA in healthy donors. In the PCR, 60 Vbeta and 13 Jbeta primers were used. The protocol was immunoSEQ multiplex PCR, while the TCRdb copy is restricted to in-frame clones and leaves out a portion. The sample carries 150,000 or so clones, roughly 79% recorded once. Sequenced input: PBMCs. The receptors stem from a woman under 30 in good health and CMV-seropositive.

The V gene is TRBV6-5, the J gene TRBJ2-5, with 11 bases aligning to TRBD2. The CDR3 loop spans 16 amino acids. Germline V gene lookup returns CDR1 MNHEY and CDR2 SVGAGI. Germline trimming cut 2 bases from V and 4 bases from J; bases unmatched to any gene: 6. CDR3: CASSYHDSGGGETQYF. CDR3 DNA: TGTGCCAGCAGTTACCATGATAGCGGGGGGGGAGAGACCCAGTACTTC.

The rearrangement uses TRBV5-6 and TRBJ2-2; TRBD2 agrees at 8 bases. The CDR3 has 16 residues. V was clipped by 4 bases and J by 5 bases; unmatched bases: 10. Germline assignment: CDR1 SGHDT and CDR2 YYEEEE. The CDR3 sequence is CASSRLGSGDTGELFF. CDR3 in DNA: TGTGCCAGCAGCCGCCTGGGTAGCGGGGATACCGGGGAGCTGTTTTTT.

This chain connects TRBV9 to TRBJ2-1; 7 nucleotides match TRBD2. V lost 0 bases, J lost 4 bases, and 7 bases stayed unmatched. The length of the CDR3 is 16 residues. The germline V gene has CDR1 SGDLS and CDR2 YYNGEE. CDR3 protein: CASSVVAGEEYNEQFF. The CDR3 DNA sequence: TGTGCCAGCAGCGTAGTGGCGGGGGAGGAATACAATGAGCAGTTCTTC.

V usage is TRBV7-7 and J usage is TRBJ2-1, with D possibly being TRBD1 (5 bases). This CDR3 contains 13 residues. Trimming stripped 4 bases from V and 4 bases from J, with 8 bases between. Germline CDR1 is SSHAT and CDR2 is FNYEAQ (reference sequence). The chain's CDR3 is CASSSDSYNEQFF. DNA for the CDR3: TGTGCCAGCAGCTCCGACAGTTACAATGAGCAGTTCTTC.

CDR3 loop: CASSPTVVEEKLFF. CDR3 bases: TGTGCCAGCAGCCCGACAGTAGTGGAAGAAAAACTGTTTTTT. The chain has TRBV27 and TRBJ1-4; weak D call: TRBD1 (5 bases). Germline lookup yields CDR1 MNHEY and CDR2 SMNVEV (reference sequence). With 6 bases removed from V and 8 bases from J, the gap between germline ends came to 16 bases. The length of the CDR3 is 14 residues.

This clone was counted only a few times. CDR3 loop: CASSSIIRAGERAKNIQYF. The CDR3 DNA sequence: TGTGCCAGCAGCTCGATTATTAGAGCAGGGGAGCGGGCCAAAAACATTCAGTACTTC. The chain joins TRBV5-6 to TRBJ2-4; maybe TRBD1 (6 bases). Germline V CDR1 and CDR2: SGHDT, YYEEEE. V was cut by 3 bases and J by 1 base, with 23 bases left in between. The length of the CDR3 is 19 residues.

V is TRBV10-3 and J is TRBJ2-1, with 7 bases aligning to TRBD1. The V gene's germline CDR1 is ENHRY and CDR2 SYGVKD. This CDR3 is 13 amino acids long. With V trimmed by 10 bases and J by 4 bases, 7 bases remained unmatched. The CDR3 region is CATQDREYNEQFF. In nucleotides, the CDR3 is TGTGCCACCCAAGACAGGGAATACAATGAGCAGTTCTTC.

The chain combines TRBV6-6 with TRBJ1-2, with D perhaps matching TRBD1 (6 bases). Looked up from germline, CDR1 is MNHNY and CDR2 is SVGAGI (reference sequence). This CDR3 has 14 amino acids. V lost 4 bases, J lost 4 bases, and 13 bases lay in between. CDR3 bases: TGTGCCAGCAGTTCTACGACAGGCGTCTATGGCTACACCTTC. Translation gives CASSSTTGVYGYTF.

Remarks on this clone: Its ends do not fully match the called genes, so a read error is possible. The rearrangement uses TRBV7-2 and TRBJ2-3; D may be TRBD2 (5 bases). The CDR3 sequence is 16 residues long. Germline lookup yields CDR1 SGHTA and CDR2 FQGNSA. CDR3 coding DNA: TGTGCCAGCAGCCTAGCCACGACTTTGTTCACAGATACGCAGTATTTT. Amino acid sequence: CASSLATTLFTDTQYF. Using reference TRBV7-2 and TRBJ2-3 for the parts outside the CDR3, the full variable domain is GAGVSQSPSNKVTEKGKDVELRCDPISGHTALYWYRQSLGQGLEFLIYFQGNSAPDKSGLPSDRFSAERTGGSVSTLTIQRTQQEDSAVYLCASSLATTLFTDTQYFGPGTRLTVL.

The rearrangement links TRBV18 to TRBJ2-3, with TRBD2 identical over 8 bases. Germline CDR1 is KGHSH and CDR2 is LQKENI. V trimming: 2 bases; J trimming: 7 bases; junction bases outside the gene matches: 8. This CDR3 contains 15 residues. The CDR3 is CASSPWDSGAYTQYF. CDR3 DNA: TGTGCCAGCTCACCATGGGATAGCGGGGCCTATACGCAGTATTTT.

This sequence joins TRBV4-2 and TRBJ1-1; D not certain. V was clipped by 0 bases and J by 5 bases, with 13 bases between them. From germline, CDR1 is LGHNA and CDR2 YNFKEQ. The length of the CDR3 is 15 residues. CDR3 loop: CASSQDWAGWTEAFF. The CDR3 DNA sequence: TGTGCCAGCAGCCAAGATTGGGCGGGGTGGACTGAAGCTTTCTTT.

The chain combines TRBV7-9 with TRBJ2-5, with 10 bases that match TRBD2. CDR1 SEHNR and CDR2 FQNEAQ come from the germline V gene (reference sequence). CDR3 size: 15 residues. The V and J ends lost 1 base and 5 bases, in that order; junction bases with no gene match: 4. The CDR3 nucleotides are TGTGCCAGCAGCTTAGGAGCGGGGGGGCCCGAGACCCAGTACTTC. Translation gives CASSLGAGGPETQYF. Based on the CDR3 plus reference TRBV7-9 and TRBJ2-5, the full variable domain is DTGVSQNPRHKITKRGQNVTFRCDPISEHNRLYWYRQTLGQGPEFLTYFQNEAQLEKSRLLSDRFSAERPKGSFSTLEIQRTEQGDSAMYLCASSLGAGGPETQYFGPGTRLLVL.

The CDR3 nucleotides read TGCGCCAGCAGCTTGAGGACTTCCTACGAGCAGTACTTC. Protein sequence: CASSLRTSYEQYF. The chain carries TRBV5-1 and TRBJ2-7; a weak D match, TRBD2 (5 bases). CDR1 and CDR2 (germline): SGHRS, YFSETQ. V was shortened by 1 base and J by 1 base, with 6 bases between the two germline ends. CDR3 size: 13 residues.

This chain links TRBV7-9 with TRBJ1-1, with D tentatively TRBD1 (5 bases). This CDR3 comprises 14 residues. The germline V gene has CDR1 SEHNR and CDR2 FQNEAQ (reference sequence). V shed 4 bases and J shed 0 bases, with 9 bases lying between them. CDR3 in amino acids: CASSWTKMNTEAFF. The CDR3 DNA reads TGTGCCAGCAGCTGGACAAAGATGAACACTGAAGCTTTCTTT. Full variable domain (remainder filled in from reference TRBV7-9 and TRBJ1-1): DTGVSQNPRHKITKRGQNVTFRCDPISEHNRLYWYRQTLGQGPEFLTYFQNEAQLEKSRLLSDRFSAERPKGSFSTLEIQRTEQGDSAMYLCASSWTKMNTEAFFGQGTRLTVV.

This chain links TRBV6-1 with TRBJ2-3; 11 bases align to TRBD2. Germline V gene lookup returns CDR1 MNHNS and CDR2 SASEGT. There are 16 residues in the CDR3. J was trimmed by 5 bases and V by 5 bases; bases with no gene match: 9. CDR3 in amino acids: CASSKGLAGEGDTQYF. CDR3 nucleotide sequence: TGTGCCAGCAGTAAAGGACTAGCGGGCGAGGGAGATACGCAGTATTTT.

This chain uses TRBV6-5 with TRBJ1-6; no firm D call. Germline V lookup: CDR1 MNHEY, CDR2 SVGAGI. The CDR3 runs 16 residues. V was trimmed by 2 bases and J by 13 bases, leaving 21 bases between them. The CDR3 nucleotides read TGTGCCAGCAGTTACGGAGGACGGTTGAAGACCTCCCCCCTCCACTTT. Its translation is CASSYGGRLKTSPLHF.

Comments on this clone: The junction departs from germline at one end; a sequencing error may be responsible. The V and J genes are TRBV27 and TRBJ1-6, with a possible D match to TRBD1 (6 bases). Germline values: CDR1 MNHEY, CDR2 SMNVEV (reference sequence). The CDR3 is 16 amino acids. The DNA for the CDR3 is TGTGTCAGCAGTTCCCGACAGGCGGATAGGAATTCACCCCTCCACTTT. Residues: CVSSSRQADRNSPLHF.

This clone turned up a few times. V is TRBV6-1 and J is TRBJ1-5; TRBD1 is a possible D gene (6 bases). CDR1 and CDR2 from the germline V gene are MNHNS and SASEGT. The germline V and J ends were trimmed by 4 bases and 0 bases, with 16 bases remaining between them. The CDR3 covers 17 residues. This CDR3 reads CASSGDRDTNSNQPQHF. DNA of the CDR3: TGTGCCAGCAGTGGAGACCGGGACACCAATAGCAATCAGCCCCAGCATTTT.

The chain has TRBV19 and TRBJ1-4, with 8 bases that match TRBD1. Germline CDR1 reads LNHDA; CDR2 reads SQIVND (reference sequence). Trimming cost V 11 bases and J 4 bases; bases outside gene matches: 9. There are 14 residues in the CDR3. For the CDR3, the DNA is TGTGCCGGATCCCCGACAGGGGATAATGAAAAACTGTTTTTT. As protein: CAGSPTGDNEKLFF.

DNA for the CDR3: TGTGCCAGCAGCTTAGCGGGGCAGTTTGGGGAGCAGTACTTC. Amino acids: CASSLAGQFGEQYF. This chain joins TRBV7-9 and TRBJ2-7; D may be TRBD1 (5 bases). The CDR3 is 14 residues long. Germline V CDR1 and CDR2: SEHNR, FQNEAQ (reference sequence). V was pared by 0 bases and J by 7 bases, with 13 bases between.

V usage is TRBV19 and J usage is TRBJ1-1; D is possibly TRBD1 (6 bases). This CDR3 spans 17 amino acids. Trimming left V 5 bases short and J 0 bases short, with 19 bases between. CDR1 LNHDA and CDR2 SQIVND come from the germline V gene (reference sequence). The CDR3 sequence: CASSSHTSNRVNTEAFF. The CDR3, as DNA: TGTGCCAGTAGTTCACACACCTCTAACAGGGTGAACACTGAAGCTTTCTTT.

V and J are TRBV11-3 and TRBJ2-7; possibly TRBD1 for D (6 bases). The CDR3 loop spans 14 amino acids. Trimming pared 1 base from V and 3 bases from J, leaving 10 bases between. Looked up from germline, CDR1 is SGHNT and CDR2 is YENEEA. CDR3 residues: CASSLGVRGYEQYF. The CDR3 DNA reads TGTGCCAGCAGCTTAGGGGTCAGGGGCTACGAGCAGTACTTC.

This chain joins TRBV2 and TRBJ1-2; maybe TRBD1 (5 bases). Trimming removed 7 bases from V and 7 bases from J, with 10 bases in between. Germline CDR1 is SNHLY and CDR2 is FYNNEI. CDR3 length equals 11 residues. CDR3 residues: CASNAGTGYTF. As DNA, the CDR3 is TGTGCCAGCAACGCGGGGACTGGCTACACCTTC.

The CDR3 protein is CASSQDSTASYEQYF. The CDR3 DNA sequence: TGCGCCAGCAGCCAAGATTCCACAGCCTCCTACGAGCAGTACTTC. V gene TRBV4-3 combines with J gene TRBJ2-7; no clear D gene. The CDR3 loop spans 15 amino acids. V lost 0 bases to trimming and J lost 0 bases, with 9 bases between them. CDR1 is LGHNA, CDR2 YSLEER, per germline.

The chain joins TRBV14 to TRBJ1-1, with a weak D call TRBD1 (6 bases). There are 16 residues in the CDR3. Germline CDR1 and CDR2: SGHDN and FVKESK. V was clipped by 5 bases and J by 4 bases, with 20 bases between them. In DNA, the CDR3 is TGTGCCAGCAGCACCCGGTTAATTATCAGGGGCACTGAAGCTTTCTTT. Translated, it gives CASSTRLIIRGTEAFF.

The rearrangement links TRBV7-8 to TRBJ2-7; D ambiguous. V lost 3 bases and J lost 1, with 10 bases in between. The CDR3 is made up of 14 amino acids. CDR1 SGHVS and CDR2 FQNEAQ come from the germline V gene. DNA of the CDR3: TGTGCCAGCAGCTTTCAATCGAGGTCCTACGAGCAGTACTTC. It yields the protein CASSFQSRSYEQYF.

V usage is TRBV7-2 and J usage is TRBJ2-5, with 7 bases lining up with TRBD2. The V segment lost 0 bases and the J segment 5 bases; nucleotides outside the gene matches: 3. This CDR3 spans 14 amino acids. Germline CDR1 SGHTA, CDR2 FQGNSA. CDR3 in amino acids: CASSLAGGLETQYF. CDR3 DNA sequence: TGTGCCAGCAGCTTAGCGGGGGGGTTGGAGACCCAGTACTTC.